These 10 T cell receptor beta chains were all obtained from the same sample, sequenced in a study of CD8+ T cells in alopecia areata. It was cDNA, reverse transcribed from extracted RNA, that served as the sequencing template. The table came from immunoSEQ multiplex PCR; TCRdb's copy has only in-frame clones and leaves some out. Among about 180,000 clones listed, approximately 55% were seen once. Treatment of the sample: oral pan-JAK inhibitor, 5-10 mg twice daily. The source material was CD8+ T cells sorted from blood, sampled at week 24, from a patient treated with tofacitinib. All receptors come from a human donor with alopecia areata.

The rearrangement links TRBV19 to TRBJ2-7; tentatively, D is TRBD2 (5 bases). Trimming cost V 3 bases and J 4 bases, with 16 bases left between them. This CDR3 has 15 residues. Per germline, CDR1 LNHDA and CDR2 SQIVND (reference sequence). CDR3 in amino acids: CASSMDWGSEYEQYF. The CDR3 DNA sequence: TGTGCCAGTAGTATGGACTGGGGTTCGGAATACGAGCAGTACTTC.

The table lists this clone with a few counts. CDR3 DNA: TGCGCCAGCAGCTTTACAGACTCCTTTTACAATGAGCAGTTCTTC. Translated, it gives CASSFTDSFYNEQFF. V and J are TRBV5-1 and TRBJ2-1; no definite D call. Germline values: CDR1 SGHRS, CDR2 YFSETQ. This CDR3 contains 15 residues. The V end was cut by 2 bases, the J end by 4 bases, with 13 bases between.

There are a few counts of this clone. CDR3 residues: CASSGTSSYNSPLHF. The CDR3 nucleotides are TGTGCCAGCAGCGGGACCAGCTCCTATAATTCACCCCTCCACTTT. The chain carries TRBV13 and TRBJ1-6; D may be TRBD1 (5 bases). Germline-derived CDR1 and CDR2 are PRHDT and FYEKMQ (reference sequence). The CDR3 is 15 residues long. V lost 5 bases and J lost 0, with 8 bases in between.

V and J are TRBV4-3 and TRBJ1-1; weak D call: TRBD1 (5 bases). Germline V lookup: CDR1 LGHNA, CDR2 YSLEER. The CDR3 runs 16 residues. Trimming shortened V by 0 bases and J by 3 bases, and 14 bases separated the two germline ends. The CDR3 DNA sequence: TGCGCCAGCAGCCAAGACCCCCAGGGTGGGGACACTGAAGCTTTCTTT. This gives the protein CASSQDPQGGDTEAFF.

This clone was recorded a few times. V gene TRBV5-6 combines with J gene TRBJ1-5; 9 bases are a match to TRBD1. CDR3 length: 16 amino acids. V was clipped by 0 bases and J by 6 bases; unmatched bases: 7. Germline lookup yields CDR1 SGHDT and CDR2 YYEEEE. This CDR3 reads CASSLAGGQGRQPQHF. CDR3 in DNA: TGTGCCAGCAGCTTGGCCGGGGGACAGGGACGTCAGCCCCAGCATTTT.

V and J are TRBV5-4 and TRBJ1-2; 7 bases map to TRBD1. CDR3 length equals 18 residues. Unmatched junction bases numbered 19, after V lost 4 bases and J lost 4 bases. The germline CDR1 and CDR2 sequences are SGHNT and YYREEE (reference sequence). CDR3 sequence: CASSPLQRQGEHFYGYTF. Written as DNA, the CDR3 is TGTGCCAGCAGCCCTCTTCAAAGACAGGGCGAACACTTCTATGGCTACACCTTC.

The rearrangement joins TRBV4-3 to TRBJ2-1; no firm D call. This CDR3 is 15 amino acids long. V dropped 0 bases and J dropped 4 bases, with 10 bases sitting between them. Germline V gene data show CDR1 as LGHNA and CDR2 as YSLEER. The CDR3 region is CASSQDYYQYNEQFF. The CDR3 nucleotides are TGCGCCAGCAGCCAAGATTACTACCAATACAATGAGCAGTTCTTC.

V is TRBV4-3 and J is TRBJ2-3; TRBD2 aligns across 13 bases. V trimming: 3 bases; J trimming: 1 base; junction bases outside the gene matches: 10. This CDR3 spans 19 amino acids. Germline CDR1 and CDR2: LGHNA and YSLEER. CDR3 nucleotide sequence: TGCGCCAGCAGCCAGACCACTAGCGGGGGGGTTCTGGGCACAGATACGCAGTATTTT. Its protein is CASSQTTSGGVLGTDTQYF.

Worth noting for this clone: Being one base from a much bigger clone, this may be a read error. The same CDR3 arises from other DNA sequences in this sample as well. The J gene is TRBJ2-2, the V gene TRBV5-6; D is unclear. Germline V lookup: CDR1 SGHDT, CDR2 YYEEEE. CDR3 length: 12 amino acids. Trimming took off 2 bases at V and 4 bases at J, with 3 bases between the two ends. This chain's CDR3 is CASSFGTGELFF. CDR3 DNA: TGTGCCAGCAGCTTTGGCACCGGGGAGCTGTTTTTT. The full variable domain, its missing parts supplied by reference TRBV5-6 and TRBJ2-2, is DAGVTQSPTHLIKTRGQQVTLRCSPKSGHDTVSWYQQALGQGPQFIFQYYEEEERQRGNFPDRFSGHQFPNYSSELNVNALLLGDSALYLCASSFGTGELFFGEGSRLTVL.

This chain uses TRBV7-8 with TRBJ2-6; 13 nucleotides line up with TRBD2. Germline assignment: CDR1 SGHVS and CDR2 FQNEAQ. Losses at the gene ends were 2 bases for V and 0 bases for J; bases not matched to a gene: 7. The CDR3 is 20 residues long. CDR3 residues: CASSLYRGLAGPSGANVLTF. CDR3 nucleotide sequence: TGTGCCAGCAGCTTATATAGGGGACTAGCGGGGCCCTCTGGGGCCAACGTCCTGACTTTC.